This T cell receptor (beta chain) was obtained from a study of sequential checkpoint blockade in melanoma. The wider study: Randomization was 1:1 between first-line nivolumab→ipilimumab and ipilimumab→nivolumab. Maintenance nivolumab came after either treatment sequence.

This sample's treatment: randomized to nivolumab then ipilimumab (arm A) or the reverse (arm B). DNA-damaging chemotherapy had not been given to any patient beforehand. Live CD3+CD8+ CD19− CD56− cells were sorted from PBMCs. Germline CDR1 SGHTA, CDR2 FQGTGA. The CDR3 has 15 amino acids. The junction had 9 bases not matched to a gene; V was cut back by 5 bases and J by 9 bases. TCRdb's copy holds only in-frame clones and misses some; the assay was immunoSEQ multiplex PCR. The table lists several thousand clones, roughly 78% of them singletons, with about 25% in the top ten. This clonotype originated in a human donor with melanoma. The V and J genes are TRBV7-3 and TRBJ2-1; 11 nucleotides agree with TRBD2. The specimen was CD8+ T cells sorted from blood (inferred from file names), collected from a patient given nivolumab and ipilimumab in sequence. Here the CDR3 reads CASSLAGGHRGEQFF. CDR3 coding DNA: TGTGCCAGCAGCCTAGCGGGGGGCCATCGTGGTGAGCAGTTCTTC.